This T cell receptor beta chain was sequenced for a study of post-analysis software for immune sequencing data. With V trimmed by 7 bases and J by 5 bases, 11 bases remained unmatched. The CDR3 spans 15 residues. Only a few counts were recorded for this clonotype. The antigen remains undetermined. Incorporated into the TCR beta cDNA libraries were unique molecular identifiers, which served to reduce PCR and sequencing biases. Each CDR3 protein is one row after TCRdb ran MiXCR on the PCR reads. The data hold roughly 870,000 distinct CDR3 sequences, with approximately 53% observed a single time. Overall study results and limits: The normalized Chao1 diversity of multiple sclerosis patients was significantly lower than that of controls. Included in a set of four or five TRBV segments more frequent in patients than controls were TRBV5-6, TRBV5-1 and TRBV20-1.

This chain connects TRBV12-3 or TRBV12-4 to TRBJ2-3, with TRBD1 identical over 8 bases. Sequencing was carried out using blood. This TCR was recovered from a girl between 5 and 17 years old with multiple sclerosis. CDR3 protein: CASTLATGVGDTQYF. The DNA of the CDR3 is TGTGCCAGCACCCTGGCGACAGGGGTGGGAGATACGCAGTATTTT.